What follows are 3 T cell receptor beta chains derived from one specimen sequenced in a study of OX40 agonist ivuxolimab in advanced cancers. Profiling relied on immunoSEQ multiplex PCR, and the TCRdb table lists in-frame clones only, not all of them. The table records some 50,000 clones, around 90% of them present only once. The sample was CD4+ or CD8+ T cells sorted from blood, taken in a trial of the OX40 agonist ivuxolimab. Receptor source: an adult with an advanced solid tumor such as melanoma, head and neck, liver or kidney cancer.

The rearrangement joins TRBV7-9 to TRBJ2-1; 10 positions agree with TRBD2. This CDR3 region has 15 residues. CDR1 SEHNR and CDR2 FQNEAQ come from the germline V gene (reference sequence). J gave up 7 bases and V 5 bases, and 8 bases lay outside the gene matches. CDR3 residues: CASSGLAGVGNEQFF. CDR3 DNA: TGTGCCAGCAGCGGTCTAGCGGGAGTTGGGAATGAGCAGTTCTTC.

As concerns this clone: Sequence at one end of the junction differs from germline and may be a read error. The chain carries TRBV4-2 and TRBJ2-7, with 7 bases aligning to TRBD2. The CDR3 covers 14 residues. CDR1 and CDR2 from the germline V gene are LGHNA and YNFKEQ. The CDR3 region has the DNA TGTGCCAGCAGCAAAGAGCGGGGCTCCTACGAGCAGTACTTC. Protein product: CASSKERGSYEQYF.

The genes are TRBV9 and TRBJ2-7; possible D gene TRBD2, 6 bases. Trimming shortened V by 4 bases and J by 0 bases, and 11 bases separated the two germline ends. Per the germline V gene, CDR1 is SGDLS and CDR2 is YYNGEE. The CDR3 has 14 amino acids. In DNA, the CDR3 is TGTGCCAGCAGCCTTAGCGGAACCTCCTACGAGCAGTACTTC. It specifies CASSLSGTSYEQYF.